The clone carrying this T cell receptor (beta chain) was counted ten times or more. The record originates from a study of human T cells and chemical hapten exposure. Across the whole study: Across samples, TCR yields varied, mostly owing to small differences in pooled library volumes.

Time point reported: patch test 1, 2 weeks after DPC sensitization. The treatment denotes: therapeutic diphenylcyclopropenone sensitization with weekly scalp DPC. At patch-test visits, sampling came before the patch test. Original data processing: Samples ranged from 23,224 to 690,600 TCRs, with a median of approximately 90,000. TCRdb reprocessed the RACE reads via MiXCR and lists one record per CDR3 protein. These V and J calls are TCRdb output, not the study's own analysis. The top ten hold 2% to 2.5% of the sample, which has under 450,000 distinct CDR3 sequences, 4% to 5.5% seen once. Germline V CDR1 and CDR2: MNHEY, SVGAGI. The V and J ends lost 6 bases and 0 bases respectively, with 15 bases between them. The CDR3 has 16 residues.

The clonotype comes from a woman aged 45-65 years with alopecia areata. Some clones in this sample may be carry-over from other donors' samples. The chain employs TRBV6-5 and TRBJ1-3, with D hard to call. The starting material was whole blood, obtained in connection with sensitization to the hapten diphenylcyclopropenone (DPC). The CDR3 DNA follows: TGTGCCAGCAGCCCAAACCCGGGCCCCTCTGGAAACACCATATATTTT. It is translated as CASSPNPGPSGNTIYF.